This TCR beta chain was identified during a study of T cells after posttransplantation cyclophosphamide. Study conclusions and caveats: Blood and skin or GI T cell repertoires showed limited TRB overlap. Recipient CMV seropositivity and CMV reactivation strongly tracked TRB clonality. Later post-transplant blood repertoires were often dominated by donor CD8+ memory clones.

Turning to this clone: Its matching antigen is unknown.

Cyclophosphamide on days +3 and +4 followed busulfan-fludarabine conditioning and a marrow graft. Assay used: immunoSEQ multiplex PCR; TCRdb lists only in-frame clones, some missing. Of several thousand clones listed, approximately 84% were seen once; the top ten hold 25% to 35%. This CDR3 is built from 13 residues. CDR1 is SGDLS and CDR2 is YYNGEE in the germline V gene. V lost 0 bases and J lost 7, with 8 bases in between. This receptor was obtained from a female patient between 50 and 59 years old who received an allogeneic stem cell transplant from a related donor, was CMV-positive, and had no GVHD. Some T cells may be transferred from the graft donor. The gene calls are TRBV9 and TRBJ2-1; the D gene is possibly TRBD1 (5 bases). The material was CD8+ T cells sorted from PBMCs, obtained 1404 days after allogeneic stem cell transplant with posttransplant cyclophosphamide. The CDR3 protein is CASSVAPGNEQFF. The CDR3 nucleotides read TGTGCCAGCAGCGTAGCTCCAGGGAATGAGCAGTTCTTC.